Listed here is a single T cell receptor beta chain. In this CDR3 the conserved last residue, phenylalanine or tryptophan, is missing, so a read error is likely. Germline CDR1 reads SGDLS; CDR2 reads YYNGEE. Deletions cut 3 bases from V and 3 bases from J, with 15 bases between. The CDR3 totals 15 residues. Primers for the PCR totalled 60 Vbeta and 13 Jbeta. The protocol was immunoSEQ multiplex PCR, while the TCRdb copy is restricted to in-frame clones and leaves out a portion. Of about 160,000 clones in the sample, 84% were seen once. This specimen comes from a study of cytomegalovirus exposure and HLA in healthy donors.

The specimen sequenced was PBMCs. The receptor was isolated from a man in his fifties in good health and CMV-seropositive. The rearrangement links TRBV9 to TRBJ1-1; D is perhaps TRBD1 (5 bases). Here the CDR3 reads CASSGAGYGDTEAFL. CDR3 DNA: TGTGCCAGCAGCGGGGCAGGGTACGGTGACACTGAAGCTTTCCTT.